Given below is one TCR beta chain in context. This clonotype was counted only a few times. The antigen it recognizes is unknown. Base quality data are lacking; no much larger clone is found one base away. Every donor was a healthy Caucasian. Three pairs of female monozygotic twins, all aged roughly 18 to 29 years, were included in the twin cohort. Positive isolation kits from Invitrogen were used to isolate the CD4+ and CD8+ T cell populations. The library was obtained by 5' RACE. Sequencing was carried out with an Illumina HiSeq 2000. Template switching introduced a universal primer binding site; the final cDNA contained a unique molecular identifier, enabling accurate counting of TCR cDNA molecules. First-strand cDNA for TCR alpha and beta chains was synthesized from specific primers in the conserved constant-segment region. To control for contamination, every cDNA library carried two barcodes: a SMART-Mk sample barcode plus Illumina barcodes. TruSeq adapter sequences along with Illumina sample barcodes were introduced in two successive PCR steps. Sequencing of the TCR alpha and beta cDNA libraries was done on the Illumina HiSeq platform using custom primers. The source study handled its data this way. Raw reads were processed with MiGEC to extract unique molecular identifiers, and MiXCR was used to determine CDR3 positions. Recombination models were inferred per individual with the repgenHMM and IGoR tools using an EM algorithm. Shared clonotype analysis was performed with the tcR package in R, normalizing sharing by the product of cloneset sizes. To study raw recombination free of thymic and clonal selection effects, out-of-frame nonproductive sequences were analyzed. TCRdb handled the public reads itself, with Q25 trimming in fastp and clone calling in MiXCR, and kept productive beta chains. Every distinct CDR3 protein forms one entry, paired with its most common genes and DNA. These V and J calls are TCRdb output, not the study's own analysis. Across this sample there are 430,000 or so distinct CDR3 sequences, with 24% seen only once. The biggest ten clones account for 2.9% of the sample.

The sample comes from a study of identical twins (TCRdb year 2016). About the investigation overall: To test whether fetal clonotypes persist, the study used deep sequencing on TCR alpha and beta repertoires from monozygotic twins, unrelated adults of various ages, and cord blood. Replicate twin experiments were performed at different times using different library preparation protocols to rule out contamination. Broad study findings and their caveats: Compared with coincidental sharing between unrelated individuals, an excess of low generation-probability sequences was observed among out-of-frame TCR alpha sequences shared between twins. Because the same donors could not be followed over many years, the conclusions depended on cross-sectional statistical analysis. Out-of-frame TCR alpha sharing in monozygotic twins was systematically underestimated by recombination models, whereas sharing between unrelated individuals was in agreement with the recombination models. Invariant T cells such as MAIT and iNKT could partly confound zero-insertion analyses, although diverse VJ usage argued against such confounding for most clonotypes. Abundant cord blood beta clonotypes carried fewer insertions; young adult naive repertoires showed a weaker similar trend, while memory repertoires showed none. The excess sharing between twins in beta out-of-frame sequences was weaker because fewer shared sequences reduced the signal-to-noise ratio.

Relative to germline, V is missing 0 bases and J is missing 8 bases, with 1 base of the junction outside any gene match. The germline V gene gives CDR1 as SGHTA and CDR2 as FQGNSA. The CDR3 contains 13 residues, cysteine and phenylalanine counted. The CDR3 DNA has 39 bases and is translated from base 1. A further study also used this sample, focusing on T cells expressing NK-cell markers. That second report states: In sorted CD3+CD56+NKG2C+, CD3+CD56+NKG2C- and CD3+CD56-NKG2C+ T-cell subsets from eight donors, TCR beta-chain repertoires were profiled. Seven of the eight sequenced donors were HCMV-seropositive and one was HCMV-seronegative. To restrict sorting to alphabetaTCR-expressing T cells, an anti-gammadeltaTCR antibody was added in several experiments. In roughly 6 donors, the dominant CD3+CD56+NKG2C+ clonotypes were among the top 10 CD8+ clonotypes and accounted for about 1.0-7.5% of CD8+ T cells. Those dominant clonotypes were again the most abundant among CD3+CD56-NKG2C+ cells in a few donors, at about 28.3-65%. Whether the expanded NKG2C-expressing T cell clones were specific for HCMV antigens remained unclear. Randomly selected healthy volunteers, three men and five women, were used as the eight sequenced donors. A commercial ELISA kit detecting HCMV-specific IgG in serum was used to determine HCMV serostatus. Reads were demultiplexed and grouped by UMI with MIGEC, and clonotypes were assembled and quantified with MiTCR. To exclude erroneous sequences, any TCR cDNA sequence not supported by at least two reads was discarded. The tcR package was used for downstream repertoire analysis, with clonotypes matched between fractions based on CDR3 nucleotide sequence plus V segment. VDJmatch was used to annotate antigen specificity against VDJdb, with one amino acid substitution in CDR3 permitted.

The sequenced sample consisted of CD4+ T cells sorted from blood. The TCR comes from a woman aged 18-29 years in good health. The chain joins TRBV7-2 to TRBJ2-3; 8 central bases correspond to TRBD2. The bases are TGTGCCAGCAGCTTAGCGGGACTAGGTACGCAGTATTTT. This encodes CASSLAGLGTQYF.